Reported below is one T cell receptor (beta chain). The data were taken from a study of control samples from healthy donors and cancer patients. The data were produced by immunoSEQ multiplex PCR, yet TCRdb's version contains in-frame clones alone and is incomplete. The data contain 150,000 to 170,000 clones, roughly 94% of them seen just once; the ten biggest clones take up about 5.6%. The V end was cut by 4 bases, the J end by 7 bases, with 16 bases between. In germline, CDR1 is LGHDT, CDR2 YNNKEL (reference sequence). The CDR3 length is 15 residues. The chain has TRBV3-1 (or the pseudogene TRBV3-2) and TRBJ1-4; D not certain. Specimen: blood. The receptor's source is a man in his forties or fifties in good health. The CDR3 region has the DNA TGTGCCAGCAGCCTACGGGGAGGACTAGGTGAAAAACTGTTTTTT. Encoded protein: CASSLRGGLGEKLFF.